The 18 T cell receptor beta chains given below trace back to one sample, sequenced in a study of cytomegalovirus exposure and HLA in healthy donors. Measured with immunoSEQ multiplex PCR; TCRdb has only the in-frame clones, and not every one. The sample has about 330,000 clones, approximately 90% seen once. Sequences were obtained from PBMCs. These receptor sequences come from a woman aged 18-35 years in good health and CMV-seronegative.

V and J are TRBV9 and TRBJ1-1; TRBD1 agrees at 7 bases. Germline assignment: CDR1 SGDLS and CDR2 YYNGEE. This CDR3 has 15 residues. J was trimmed by 3 bases and V by 4 bases; bases with no gene match: 9. The CDR3 sequence is CASSPTGTVDTEAFF. The CDR3, as DNA: TGTGCCAGCAGCCCGACCGGGACAGTGGACACTGAAGCTTTCTTT.

The chain joins TRBV6-1 to TRBJ2-7, with D possibly matching TRBD2 (6 bases). Trimming took 2 bases from V and 6 from J, leaving 17 bases between them. Germline CDR1 reads MNHNS; CDR2 reads SASEGT. This CDR3 is 15 amino acids long. CDR3 protein: CASSENTGESLEQYF. CDR3 nucleotide sequence: TGTGCCAGCAGTGAAAATACGGGGGAGTCTCTCGAGCAGTACTTC.

The chain combines TRBV7-9 with TRBJ1-5, with D perhaps TRBD1 (6 bases). Looked up from germline, CDR1 is SEHNR and CDR2 is FQNEAQ (reference sequence). This CDR3 has 15 amino acids. The ends were cut back, 5 bases at V and 2 bases at J, with 13 bases in the middle. The chain's CDR3 is CASSPPSGGNQPQHF. The CDR3, as DNA: TGTGCCAGCAGCCCACCCTCAGGGGGCAATCAGCCCCAGCATTTT. Based on the CDR3 plus reference TRBV7-9 and TRBJ1-5, the full variable domain is DTGVSQNPRHKITKRGQNVTFRCDPISEHNRLYWYRQTLGQGPEFLTYFQNEAQLEKSRLLSDRFSAERPKGSFSTLEIQRTEQGDSAMYLCASSPPSGGNQPQHFGDGTRLSIL.

This sequence joins TRBV29-1 and TRBJ2-1; no definite D call. Per the germline V gene, CDR1 is SQVTM and CDR2 is ANQGSEA. V lost 7 bases and J 3 bases, leaving 16 bases between the germline ends. CDR3 length: 14 residues. CDR3 protein: CSALIDWIYNEQFF. As DNA, the CDR3 is TGCAGCGCCCTAATAGACTGGATCTACAATGAGCAGTTCTTC.

This clone was recorded once. The chain links TRBV28 to TRBJ2-1, with a tentative D call TRBD2 (5 bases). Germline CDR1 reads MDHEN; CDR2 reads SYDVKM. The length of the CDR3 is 14 residues. Trimming stripped 8 bases from V and 1 base from J, with 12 bases between. DNA of the CDR3: TGTGCCAGCGGATCCCCGGGGTCCTACAATGAGCAGTTCTTC. Amino acids: CASGSPGSYNEQFF.

The chain has TRBV4-1 and TRBJ1-5; no firm D call. The length of the CDR3 is 14 residues. Germline lookup yields CDR1 MGHRA and CDR2 YSYEKL. The V and J ends lost 4 bases and 4 bases respectively, with 11 bases between them. CDR3 residues: CASSLQEINQPQHF. For the CDR3, the DNA is TGCGCCAGCAGCCTTCAGGAAATAAATCAGCCCCAGCATTTT.

This clone was seen only once. The chain carries TRBV4-3 and TRBJ2-1; 7 nucleotides line up with TRBD2. CDR1 LGHNA and CDR2 YSLEER come from the germline V gene. After removal of 0 bases from V and 2 bases from J, the junction contained 1 base not matched to a gene. This CDR3 is 15 amino acids long. For the CDR3, the DNA is TGCGCCAGCAGCCAAGAAGCGGGGACCTACAATGAGCAGTTCTTC. Translating it yields CASSQEAGTYNEQFF.

The V call is TRBV28, the J call TRBJ2-7; 7 nucleotides line up with TRBD1. The trim removed 6 bases at V and 5 bases at J, leaving 13 bases unmatched. The CDR3 contains 15 residues. Germline CDR1 and CDR2: MDHEN and SYDVKM. The CDR3: CASRPPDRAGHEQYF. Here the CDR3 DNA reads TGTGCCAGCAGACCGCCCGACAGGGCCGGTCACGAGCAGTACTTC.

This clone has just a few counts. The identical CDR3 is also encoded by other nucleotide sequences in the sample. This chain connects TRBV19 to TRBJ2-7; TRBD2 matches at 14 bases. The V gene's germline CDR1 is LNHDA and CDR2 SQIVND (reference sequence). The CDR3 has 15 amino acids. Losses at the gene ends were 4 bases for V and 3 bases for J; bases not matched to a gene: 2. CDR3 sequence: CASSTGTSGSYEQYF. CDR3 sequence (DNA): TGTGCCAGTAGTACCGGGACTAGCGGGAGCTACGAGCAGTACTTC.

This chain connects TRBV23-1 to TRBJ1-5; D is undetermined. TRBV23-1 has ORF status, its function being uncertain. This CDR3 contains 15 residues. V was shortened by 0 bases and J by 7 bases, with 13 bases between the two germline ends. The DNA for the CDR3 is TGCGCCAGCAGTCAATCGCAGAGGTCGGGGCAGCCCCAGCATTTT. Amino acids: CASSQSQRSGQPQHF.

In its sample, this clone was seen many times. This specimen includes other DNA sequences encoding the same CDR3. J is TRBJ1-1 and V is TRBV7-9; no reliable D call. This CDR3 comprises 11 residues. Deletions cut 6 bases from V and 6 bases from J, with 8 bases between. CDR1 and CDR2 (germline): SEHNR, FQNEAQ (reference sequence). The CDR3 loop is CASSSSSEAFF. The CDR3 region has the DNA TGTGCCAGCAGTTCGTCCTCTGAAGCTTTCTTT. Variable domain in full (rest from reference TRBV7-9 and TRBJ1-1): DTGVSQNPRHKITKRGQNVTFRCDPISEHNRLYWYRQTLGQGPEFLTYFQNEAQLEKSRLLSDRFSAERPKGSFSTLEIQRTEQGDSAMYLCASSSSSEAFFGQGTRLTVV.

This sequence joins TRBV10-3 and TRBJ2-7; tentatively, D is TRBD1 (6 bases). V lost 6 bases and J lost 6, with 12 bases in between. Germline values: CDR1 ENHRY, CDR2 SYGVKD. This CDR3 comprises 12 residues. This CDR3 is CAIRGDNAEQYF. DNA for the CDR3: TGTGCCATCAGGGGGGACAACGCCGAGCAGTACTTC.

This chain connects TRBV7-3 to TRBJ2-1, with D possibly being TRBD2 (6 bases). The CDR3 is 14 residues long. V was trimmed by 5 bases and J by 4 bases, leaving 12 bases between them. Germline V gene data show CDR1 as SGHTA and CDR2 as FQGTGA. CDR3 sequence reads: CASSIGAGYNEQFF. Written as DNA, the CDR3 is TGTGCCAGCAGCATCGGGGCGGGGTACAATGAGCAGTTCTTC.

V is TRBV10-3 and J is TRBJ2-1, with D perhaps TRBD1 (7 bases). V was trimmed by 4 bases and J by 9 bases, leaving 16 bases between them. The CDR3 has 14 amino acids. Germline V lookup: CDR1 ENHRY, CDR2 SYGVKD. The CDR3 coding sequence is TGTGCCATCAGTGGGCAGGGGGAGGTCAGTGAGCAGTTCTTC. This codes for CAISGQGEVSEQFF.

The chain combines TRBV4-3 with TRBJ2-7; 7 nucleotides line up with TRBD2. Germline-derived CDR1 and CDR2 are LGHNA and YSLEER. Trimming at V came to 6 bases and at J to 5 bases, leaving 25 bases not matched to a gene. The CDR3 length is 19 residues. The CDR3 nucleotides read TGCGCCAGCAGTCCATCCTCTTTTCGGGAGGTCGGGTTTAGCGACGAGCAGTACTTC. Translated, it gives CASSPSSFREVGFSDEQYF.

This chain links TRBV4-2 with TRBJ1-4; D gene uncertain. V was trimmed by 0 bases and J by 7 bases, leaving 6 bases between them. The CDR3 loop spans 13 amino acids. Germline assignment: CDR1 LGHNA and CDR2 YNFKEQ. CDR3: CASSQDLSEKLFF. CDR3 sequence (DNA): TGTGCCAGCAGCCAAGATCTAAGTGAAAAACTGTTTTTT.

This clone has just one count. The chain recombines TRBV11-3 with TRBJ1-1; no firm D call. Trimming removed 1 base from V and 1 base from J, with 4 bases in between. Germline CDR1 SGHNT, CDR2 YENEEA. There are 13 residues in the CDR3. The CDR3 nucleotides read TGTGCCAGCAGCTTAGCAGAGAACACTGAAGCTTTCTTT. Translated: CASSLAENTEAFF.

The chain combines TRBV5-6 with TRBJ2-4, with 7 bases identical to TRBD1. CDR3 length: 14 amino acids. V lost 10 bases and J lost 0; bases outside the gene matches: 7. Per the germline V gene, CDR1 is SGHDT and CDR2 is YYEEEE. The CDR3 nucleotides read TGTGCCGGGTCGACAGGGTCAGCCAAAAACATTCAGTACTTC. This gives the protein CAGSTGSAKNIQYF.